The sequence of this T cell receptor beta chain was determined in a study of blood T cell repertoires in COVID-19. About the study: Donors in the United States, Italy and Spain gave samples during acute or convalescent COVID-19. T cells, B-cell-depleted T cells, or PBMCs supplied cDNA or gDNA.

Germline trimming cut 11 bases from V and 1 base from J; bases unmatched to any gene: 9. Germline CDR1 reads SNHLY; CDR2 reads FYNNEI. This CDR3 is built from 14 residues. Methods used by the authors: Amplification of reference gene primers was used by the study to estimate nucleated cell counts. The assay was immunoSEQ multiplex PCR, and TCRdb's table has in-frame clones only and misses some. For V, J and clone size, that table is used; D and trimming come from the DNA. The sample includes 90,000 to 110,000 clones, about nine tenths of them seen just once. This sequence joins TRBV2 and TRBJ1-2; 8 nucleotides match TRBD1. The material sequenced was peripheral blood. This receptor was identified in a human donor in a cohort sampled during active COVID-19. This CDR3 is CAGKDRGSNYGYTF. The CDR3, as DNA: TGTGCCGGGAAAGACAGGGGAAGTAACTATGGCTACACCTTC.